This T cell receptor beta chain was profiled in a study of cytomegalovirus exposure and HLA in healthy donors listed by TCRdb under 2017. The study in broad terms: An earlier analysis of approximately 640 of the donors reported 276 Gb of sequence data and 120 million or so unique TCR beta sequences from 150 million to 200 million T cells. The study aimed to test whether cataloging public T cell receptors could reveal signatures of past pathogen exposure. Of the 300 to 500 genotyped donors, 65% to 90% were placed in the genetic ancestry cluster associated with self-reported Caucasian donors. A later analysis re-examined previously published TCR beta repertoires from 610 or so donors and added high-resolution HLA genotyping to investigate patterns of TCR occurrence. To predict cytomegalovirus infection status, the study brought together high-throughput TCR immunosequencing, statistical association of individual TCRs with disease status, and machine learning. Across 300 to 400 genotyped donors of the cohort, an average of approximately 240,000 unique TCR beta nucleotide sequences per donor were sequenced, and roughly 20% of those sequences were non-productive. Donor age, sex, ethnicity and CMV serostatus were collected together with the repertoire data. Class I and class II HLA loci were covered by the typing at four-digit resolution. Rather than using new phenotypic data, the later analysis identified candidate immune exposures from TCR beta sequences and from how often those sequences occurred across donors. All discovery cohort repertoires had been generated using a single sequencing platform. The T cell repertoires of under 700 subjects were profiled by immunosequencing and related to cytomegalovirus serostatus. Approximately 330 gigabases of sequencing data and about 92 million unique TCR sequences made up an early release that covered about 640 HLA-typed donors. Typing coverage varied by locus: roughly 620-640 donors for A, B, C, DRB1 and DQB1; roughly 510 for DQA1; about 600 for DPA1; 450 to 480 for DPB1. Four to six DR-DQ haplotypes were handled as single units for association and clustering, since linkage in the cohort was strong. An earlier analysis of some 500 of the donors used high-throughput TCR beta sequencing to judge whether each TCR beta V gene segment behaved as functional or pseudogenic. A later genetic analysis used genome-wide SNP genotypes for 398 of the 666 donors, treating that subset as a discovery cohort. Besides the first cohort of roughly 640 subjects, a separate validation cohort made up of over a hundred different subjects was used.

Deletion took 3 bases off V and 3 bases off J, with a span of 23 bases between the germline ends. Sequences MGHDK (CDR1) and SYGVNS (CDR2) are obtained from the germline V gene. The CDR3 contains 18 residues, cysteine and phenylalanine counted. Only the CDR3 region is kept as DNA, spanning 54 bases read in frame from base 1. The receptor library was made with the immunoSEQ multiplex PCR assay. For the multiplex PCR, a mixture combining 60 forward primers for TCR Vbeta segments and 13 reverse primers for TCR Jbeta segments was used. A multiplex PCR assay on genomic DNA amplified the CDR3 region of rearranged TCR beta genes. The amplified TCR beta libraries were sequenced on the Illumina HiSeq System as 87-base-pair reads. The paper's processing steps were these. A later analysis tallied roughly 76 million unique TCR beta chains across the approximately 670 repertoires, and around 10 million of those chains were shared by two or more donors. Raw reads were error-corrected and collapsed into unique sequences with a nearest-neighbor algorithm that merged closely related sequences to remove PCR and sequencing errors. Alignment of CDR3 sequences to IMGT reference sequences was used to assign V, D and J gene segments. For a sequence to be retained, a match of at least six nucleotides was required to both a V gene segment and a J gene segment. A rearrangement was called productive if the CDR3 had no stop codons and remained in frame with V and J, and every other rearrangement was called non-productive. CDR3 was defined according to IMGT convention as the region running from the second conserved V-encoded cysteine to the conserved J-encoded phenylalanine. In an earlier analysis of roughly 580 of the donors, sequences lacking an unambiguous match to a single V gene segment were excluded. In an earlier analysis of almost 600 of the donors, a V segment was called functional when productive rearrangements were above 56.7%, and segregating when the standard deviation between donors exceeded 5%. A statistical classification framework was built for diagnosing cytomegalovirus status from the catalog of TCR beta chain sequences. A later analysis assigned V and J genes by comparing TCR nucleotide sequences with IMGT/GENE-DB human TR gene sequences. Using the TCRdist pipeline, a later analysis assigned CDR3 sequences along with most-parsimonious VDJ recombination scenarios. In a later analysis, every TCR beta chain was defined by the combination of its CDR3 amino acid sequence and its V-gene family, and reads without a unique V-gene family were dropped. As a way to deal with suspected cross-contamination and a sequencing artifact, a later analysis dropped under 600 nucleotide sequences that were highly shared and had low generation probability. In a later analysis, a clonal expansion index for each public chain was calculated from normalized within-repertoire ranks of inferred template counts. Generation probabilities in a later analysis came from a VDJ recombination model fitted to out-of-frame rearrangements, and those results were checked against IGoR. In a later analysis, TCR-TCR, TCR-HLA and TCR-CMV co-occurrence was scored with hypergeometric tests, and a repertoire-size bias correction was applied to TCR pairs. A later analysis estimated false discovery rates by permuting HLA or CMV assignments 20 times. In a later analysis, co-occurring TCRs were grouped using DBSCAN, and TCRdist sequence similarity was added for clustering within HLA-allele-positive subsets. For co-occurrence clustering, repertoires with fewer than 30,000 or more than 120,000 public chains were excluded, along with roughly five repertoires with anomalous nucleotide sharing. TCRdb re-hosts the immuneACCESS table, in-frame sequences only. Its copies lack some clones; in the studies checked, an unresolved V gene accounts for under half of them, and the cause for the rest is not known. D and trimming come from the DNA, and the V and J calls and clone size come from that table. The sample table contains 210,000 or so clones; only one count was recorded for more than 70% of them. Around 1.2% of the sample is held by the ten biggest clonotypes.

Summary of the overall study and its limitations: Because HLA typing was missing for some donors at each locus, association tests included only the typed subset. Only TCR beta chains were sequenced in this cohort, and the absence of alpha or paired-chain data limited detectable features. A later analysis found that most CMV-associated TCR beta chains appeared HLA-restricted, with HLA associations seemingly driven largely by CMV exposure. Compared with the roughly 700-donor mean, donors in an Asian-associated ancestry cluster had fewer N-insertions in productive TCRs, according to a later genetic analysis. The study gave a list of 150 to 200 TCR beta chains associated with cytomegalovirus. An association between a missense DCLRE1C variant and V-gene and J-gene trimming of TCR beta chains was found in a later genetic analysis and replicated in an independent cohort. Immune exposure information for the cohort was limited to CMV serostatus. Some IMGT-functional V segments, including TRBV6-2 and TRBV6-3, could not be told apart with the 87-base-pair reads, so those segments were excluded. In a later analysis, about 16,000 TCR beta sequences were associated with specific HLA alleles at a false discovery rate of 0.05. In both the original and validation cohorts, the classifier was reported to diagnose cytomegalovirus status with high specificity and sensitivity. Presence/absence analyses assumed roughly uniform sequencing depth across donors, an assumption that may not hold. Broadly in line with IMGT annotations, most TCR beta V segments showed up in productive rearrangements about 87% or about 30% of the time in an earlier analysis of approximately 600 of the donors. The authors suggested that the approach could potentially be extended to other disease states and immunological phenotypes. A cluster of highly shared sequence variants was judged likely to represent a technical artifact of the sequencing pipeline. A further reported finding was that TCR beta sequences accurately predicted the HLA-A and HLA-B alleles for most subjects in the first cohort. In a later analysis, the rate of TCR association differed among HLA loci, with DRB1 alleles having the most associated TCRs and HLA-C alleles having the fewest. Over 15 rarely observed V segments, including chromosome 9 orphons, were excluded from the earlier analysis of just under 600 of the donors because counts were too low. Correlated functional status among segregating V segments might reflect linkage disequilibrium, but an unknown experimental factor could not be ruled out. A few of the identified cytomegalovirus-associated TCR beta chains were confirmed in vitro to be specific for cytomegalovirus antigens. A later analysis found that HLA-associated TCR beta chains were more clonally expanded and had lower generation probabilities than equally common non-associated chains. Several of the top co-occurrence clusters appeared to be linked to parvovirus B19, influenza, CMV and Epstein-Barr virus, according to a later analysis. When HLA alleles, especially DR and DQ, strongly co-occurred, attributing TCR associations to individual alleles was difficult. Across donors, most TCR sequences were observed very rarely, whereas some public TCRs were present in many individuals.

Remarks on this clone: The target of this receptor is not known. The record has no base qualities; no much larger clone is one base away.

In total, approximately 610 healthy bone marrow donors made up the cohort. At the time of sampling, every cohort member was nominally healthy, though immune exposures that went unrecorded were likely present. Of the 650 to 750 cohort members, roughly 300 had positive CMV serostatus and about 360 had negative CMV serostatus, and CMV serostatus was not recorded for the donor. Every donor gave a peripheral blood sample, and the peripheral blood mononuclear cells from that sample were used for TCR beta sequencing. Genomic DNA was extracted from the blood cell samples with the Qiagen DNeasy Blood Extraction Kit.

This clonotype originated in a human donor in good health. Specimen: PBMCs. Recombination joined TRBV25-1 with TRBJ2-5, with a weak D call of TRBD2 (7 bases match). The nucleotide sequence reads TGTGCCAGCAGTGAGGGAGGGGGGGGGACTTGGGCTAAAGAGACCCAGTACTTC. It is translated as CASSEGGGGTWAKETQYF.